These 10 T cell receptor beta chains share one sample of origin, sequenced in a study of early T cells in non-severe SARS-CoV-2 infection. One entry per CDR3 protein results from TCRdb running MiXCR on the 5' RACE reads. Altogether tens of thousands of distinct CDR3 sequences are present, about a tenth being singletons, with the ten largest covering 6.4%. The specimen sequenced was whole blood. These receptors all stem from an adult who was a healthcare worker with PCR-confirmed SARS-CoV-2 infection or an uninfected control (not recorded which).

The rearrangement links TRBV2 to TRBJ2-3, with TRBD2 identical over 12 bases. The CDR3 extends over 14 amino acids. V dropped 7 bases and J dropped 6; count of bases not matched to a gene: 5. Germline V lookup: CDR1 SNHLY, CDR2 FYNNEI. CDR3: CASNGLAGRDTQYF. The CDR3 DNA follows: TGTGCCAGCAATGGACTAGCGGGAAGGGATACGCAGTATTTT.

This chain uses TRBV7-3 with TRBJ2-2; perhaps D is TRBD1 or TRBD2 (5 bases each). Germline-derived CDR1 and CDR2 are SGHTA and FQGTGA. Trimming stripped 5 bases from V and 6 bases from J, with 7 bases between. The length of the CDR3 is 12 residues. The chain's CDR3 is CASSGGPGELFF. CDR3 bases: TGTGCCAGCAGCGGGGGACCCGGGGAGCTGTTTTTT.

Only a few counts were recorded for this clonotype. The rearrangement links TRBV5-4 to TRBJ1-1; the D is unclear. The CDR3 sequence is 13 residues long. The V gene lost 0 bases and the J gene lost 1 base, with 4 bases spanning the gap. Germline values: CDR1 SGHNT, CDR2 YYREEE (reference sequence). CDR3 sequence reads: CASSLAENTEAFF. CDR3 DNA: TGTGCCAGCAGCTTGGCGGAGAACACTGAAGCTTTCTTT.

This clonotype was seen a few times. The chain carries TRBV4-1 and TRBJ2-1, with D hard to call. This CDR3 contains 15 residues. Trimming shortened V by 1 base and J by 2 bases, and 9 bases separated the two germline ends. Germline CDR1 is MGHRA and CDR2 is YSYEKL. The CDR3 loop reads CASSQVPVAYNEQFF. DNA for the CDR3: TGCGCCAGCAGCCAAGTTCCGGTAGCCTACAATGAGCAGTTCTTC.

As concerns this clonotype: A much larger clone differs from this one at a single base, so this may be a read error. The rearrangement joins TRBV5-1 to TRBJ1-2; D gene unclear. With 4 bases removed from V and 6 bases from J, the gap between germline ends came to 13 bases. The CDR3 length is 13 residues. Germline V CDR1 and CDR2: SGHRS, YFSETQ. The CDR3 here is CASSIGRSDGYTF. The CDR3 nucleotides read TGCGCCAGCAGCATTGGCAGATCTGATGGCTACACCTTC. The variable domain in full, completed from reference TRBV5-1 and TRBJ1-2, reads KAGVTQTPRYLIKTRGQQVTLSCSPISGHRSVSWYQQTPGQGLQFLFEYFSETQRNKGNFPGRFSGRQFSNSRSEMNVSTLELGDSALYLCASSIGRSDGYTFGSGTRLTVV.

This clonotype was picked up a small number of times. The CDR3 is CASAISYGYTF. The CDR3 DNA reads as TGTGCCAGCGCTATATCGTATGGCTACACCTTC. The V call is TRBV2, the J call TRBJ1-2; D unclear. The germline V gene has CDR1 SNHLY and CDR2 FYNNEI. Between the trimmed V and J ends, which lost 8 bases and 5 bases, there was a span of 9 bases. This CDR3 has 11 amino acids. The variable domain in full, completed from reference TRBV2 and TRBJ1-2, reads EPEVTQTPSHQVTQMGQEVILRCVPISNHLYFYWYRQILGQKVEFLVSFYNNEISEKSEIFDDQFSVERPDGSNFTLKIRSTKLEDSAMYFCASAISYGYTFGSGTRLTVV.

This clonotype was seen at least ten times. V usage is TRBV10-3 and J usage is TRBJ1-1; D might be TRBD1 (6 bases). The CDR3 loop spans 13 amino acids. Germline-derived CDR1 and CDR2 are ENHRY and SYGVKD. The V gene lost 10 bases and the J gene lost 1 base, with 13 bases spanning the gap. The CDR3 region is CATRGLQNTEAFF. The DNA for the CDR3 is TGTGCCACCAGGGGCCTGCAGAACACTGAAGCTTTCTTT.

Ten or more counts support this clonotype. V usage is TRBV11-2 and J usage is TRBJ2-5; 8 bases line up with TRBD1. The CDR3 sequence is 14 residues long. The V gene's germline CDR1 is SGHAT and CDR2 FQNNGV. Germline trimming cut 6 bases from V and 2 bases from J; bases unmatched to any gene: 5. The CDR3 is CASSQQGGQETQYF. CDR3 in DNA: TGTGCCAGCAGTCAACAGGGGGGTCAAGAGACCCAGTACTTC.

V and J are TRBV28 and TRBJ2-3; TRBD2 matches 9 bases. CDR1 and CDR2 from the germline V gene are MDHEN and SYDVKM. After removal of 6 bases from V and 7 bases from J, the junction contained 14 bases not matched to a gene. There are 16 residues in the CDR3. CDR3 bases: TGTGCCAGCAGCCCCCATAGCGGGAGTACGATAAATACGCAGTATTTT. This sequence encodes CASSPHSGSTINTQYF.

This clonotype was counted at least ten times. The genes are TRBV29-1 and TRBJ2-1, with 11 bases that match TRBD2. This CDR3 comprises 14 residues. Germline CDR1 SQVTM, CDR2 ANQGSEA. J gave up 6 bases and V 5 bases, and 6 bases lay outside the gene matches. The CDR3: CSVQGLAGGNEQFF. The CDR3 nucleotides read TGCAGCGTTCAGGGGCTAGCGGGAGGCAATGAGCAGTTCTTC.